These T cell receptor beta chains were read from a single sample in a study of glioma-infiltrating T cells after dendritic cell vaccination. Using immunoSEQ multiplex PCR, the repertoire was profiled, and TCRdb retains in-frame clones only, with some absent. This sample yields around 60,000 clones, of which about 89% are seen a single time; 9.5% to 13% belongs to the top ten. Here the sequenced sample was blood, taken after dendritic cell vaccination. The receptors shown here come from a human donor with glioblastoma. CDR3s include the opening cysteine and the closing phenylalanine or tryptophan. The D gene is left open where the match is weak. The listing skips clone size in some rows; elsewhere it reads once, few, many or a size class.

-	-	TRBJ1-2	13	TRBV5-1	CASSLGVGDGYTF	TGCGCCAGCAGCTTGGGGGTCGGGGATGGCTACACCTTC
TRBD1	-	TRBJ2-7	15	TRBV11-2	CASSLLPGQVYEQYF	TGTGCCAGCAGCTTATTACCGGGACAGGTCTACGAGCAGTACTTC
TRBD1	-	TRBJ1-1	17	TRBV5-1	CASSLGQVGALNTEAFF	TGCGCCAGCAGCTTAGGACAGGTTGGGGCTTTGAACACTGAAGCTTTCTTT
TRBD2	-	TRBJ2-2	14	TRBV2	CASRLAGGPGELFF	TGTGCCAGCAGGCTAGCGGGAGGGCCAGGGGAGCTGTTTTTT
TRBD2	once	TRBJ2-1	14	TRBV5-1	CASRTSGINNEQFF	TGCGCCAGCAGAACTAGCGGGATAAACAATGAGCAGTTCTTC
-	-	TRBJ1-2	14	TRBV28	CASSLEQANYGYTF	TGTGCCAGCAGCTTGGAACAGGCTAACTATGGCTACACCTTC
TRBD2	-	TRBJ2-7	15	TRBV7-8	CASSPRREGHYEQYF	TGTGCCAGCAGCCCCCGACGGGAGGGCCACTACGAGCAGTACTTC
-	few	TRBJ1-1	11	TRBV6-5	CASSSKGEAFF	TGTGCCAGCAGTTCTAAGGGGGAAGCTTTCTTT
-	-	TRBJ2-7	16	TRBV6-1	CASSGRETPSGYEQYF	TGTGCCAGCAGTGGCCGTGAGACACCAAGTGGCTACGAGCAGTACTTC
TRBD1	-	TRBJ1-2	14	TRBV6-4	CASSPDRGNYGYTF	TGTGCCAGCAGCCCGGACAGGGGGAACTATGGCTACACCTTC
-	-	TRBJ2-2	16	TRBV15	CATSGGGAGNTGELFF	TGTGCCACCAGCGGAGGCGGAGCGGGGAACACCGGGGAGCTGTTTTTT
TRBD1	-	TRBJ2-7	17	TRBV5-4	CASSGPRSGQGTYEQYF	TGTGCCAGCAGCGGACCCAGATCGGGACAGGGCACCTACGAGCAGTACTTC
TRBD1	-	TRBJ1-1	16	TRBV18	CASSTNRGPGNTEAFF	TGTGCCAGCTCAACTAACAGGGGCCCTGGGAACACTGAAGCTTTCTTT
TRBD1	-	TRBJ1-2	14	TRBV14	CASSYRDRGEGYTF	TGTGCCAGCAGCTACCGGGACAGGGGTGAAGGCTACACCTTC
TRBD1	-	TRBJ1-2	15	TRBV6-6	CASSPRDRGNYGYTF	TGTGCCAGCAGTCCCCGGGACAGGGGAAACTATGGCTACACCTTC
-	-	TRBJ2-5	16	TRBV25-1	CASSRFPVPGEETQYF	TGTGCCAGCAGCCGATTCCCCGTTCCCGGGGAAGAGACCCAGTACTTC
TRBD1	-	TRBJ1-2	15	TRBV7-2	CASSRGGQEFYGYTF	TGTGCCAGCAGCCGCGGGGGACAGGAATTCTATGGCTACACCTTC
TRBD1	-	TRBJ1-3	15	TRBV7-2	CASSLVGGTGNTIYF	TGTGCCAGCAGCTTAGTAGGGGGCACGGGAAACACCATATATTTT
-	-	TRBJ1-1	15	TRBV6-1	CASRGTGRLGTEAFF	TGTGCCAGCAGGGGGACCGGGAGGTTAGGAACTGAAGCTTTCTTT
TRBD1	-	TRBJ1-4	15	TRBV18	CASSPKTGANEKLFF	TGTGCCAGCTCACCAAAGACAGGGGCGAACGAAAAACTGTTTTTT
TRBD2	-	TRBJ2-7	16	TRBV5-1	CASSTGSGGGRDEQYF	TGCGCCAGCAGCACTGGGAGCGGGGGGGGTAGAGACGAGCAGTACTTC
-	-	TRBJ2-3	15	TRBV30	CAWTQGLELSDTQYF	TGTGCCTGGACCCAGGGCCTAGAACTCTCTGATACGCAGTATTTT
TRBD1	-	TRBJ1-1	14	TRBV6-6	CASSYDRGLTEAFF	TGTGCCAGCAGTTACGACAGGGGGTTAACTGAAGCTTTCTTT
-	-	TRBJ2-7	12	TRBV29-1	CSAKTGPYEQYF	TGCAGCGCTAAGACAGGCCCCTACGAGCAGTACTTC
TRBD1	-	TRBJ1-2	12	TRBV6-1	CASTAGGEGYTF	TGTGCCAGCACCGCAGGGGGAGAAGGCTACACCTTC
-	once	TRBJ1-4	15	TRBV7-6	CASSLGEVRGEKLFF	TGTGCCAGCAGCTTAGGGGAGGTCCGGGGTGAAAAACTGTTTTTT
TRBD2	-	TRBJ2-1	14	TRBV5-1	CASSSGTSENEQFF	TGCGCCAGCAGCTCCGGGACTAGCGAGAATGAGCAGTTCTTC
-	once	TRBJ2-7	15	TRBV18	CASSPPLGVIYEQYF	TGTGCCAGCTCACCACCGCTCGGAGTAATCTACGAGCAGTACTTC
TRBD1	-	TRBJ2-2	16	TRBV6-4	CASSSGTAGVSGELFF	TGTGCCAGCAGTTCTGGGACAGCCGGGGTGAGCGGGGAGCTGTTTTTT
-	-	TRBJ2-7	13	TRBV5-1	CASSLPGMNEQYF	TGCGCCAGCAGCTTGCCGGGAATGAACGAGCAGTACTTC
-	-	TRBJ1-5	14	TRBV4-2	CASSQEQGRQPQHF	TGTGCCAGCAGCCAAGAACAGGGCAGGCAGCCCCAGCATTTT
TRBD2	once	TRBJ2-1	14	TRBV4-1	CASRQTSGSHEQFF	TGCGCCAGCAGGCAGACTAGCGGGAGCCATGAGCAGTTCTTC
-	-	TRBJ1-2	14	TRBV29-1	CSVEGGDENYGYTF	TGCAGCGTTGAGGGGGGGGATGAAAACTATGGCTACACCTTC
TRBD2	once	TRBJ2-1	16	TRBV4-3	CASSQDRGGRGAEQFF	TGCGCCAGCAGCCAAGATAGGGGCGGGAGGGGCGCTGAGCAGTTCTTC
TRBD1	-	TRBJ2-6	18	TRBV5-1	CASSGGTGGASGANVLTF	TGCGCCAGCAGCGGGGGGACAGGGGGCGCTTCTGGGGCCAACGTCCTGACTTTC
-	-	TRBJ2-5	16	TRBV5-1	CASSLAPGGPKETQYF	TGCGCCAGCAGCTTGGCCCCCGGAGGTCCGAAAGAGACCCAGTACTTC
TRBD1	-	TRBJ2-7	14	TRBV6-1	CASSEGDRAGEQYF	TGTGCCAGCAGCGAGGGGGACAGGGCTGGCGAGCAGTACTTC
-	-	TRBJ2-4	15	TRBV5-6	CASSLRALAKNIQYF	TGTGCCAGCAGCTTGAGAGCACTAGCCAAAAACATTCAGTACTTC
TRBD1	-	TRBJ2-5	16	TRBV9	CASSSRGTGRYETQYF	TGTGCCAGCAGCTCCCGCGGGACAGGGCGGTATGAGACCCAGTACTTC
TRBD1	-	TRBJ1-2	14	TRBV19	CASSPDGTDYGYTF	TGTGCCAGTAGTCCCGACGGGACAGACTATGGCTACACCTTC
TRBD1	-	TRBJ1-1	15	TRBV19	CASSMGQTVGTEAFF	TGTGCCAGTAGTATGGGACAGACGGTGGGCACTGAAGCTTTCTTT
-	-	TRBJ2-7	13	TRBV12-5	CASGLGASGEQYF	TGTGCTAGTGGTTTGGGGGCTTCGGGGGAGCAGTACTTC
-	-	TRBJ1-5	14	TRBV19	CASSQDSSNQPQHF	TGTGCCAGTAGCCAAGACAGTAGCAATCAGCCCCAGCATTTT
TRBD2	-	TRBJ2-7	16	TRBV5-8	CASSLGWREGPYEQYF	TGTGCCAGCAGCTTGGGGTGGCGGGAGGGCCCATACGAGCAGTACTTC
-	-	TRBJ2-1	14	TRBV19	CASSIARSYNEQFF	TGTGCCAGTAGTATAGCTCGTTCCTACAATGAGCAGTTCTTC
-	-	TRBJ2-7	12	TRBV25-1	CASISRVNEQYF	TGTGCCAGCATATCGCGGGTAAACGAGCAGTACTTC
-	-	TRBJ1-4	14	TRBV5-1	CASRNTVTNEKLFF	TGCGCCAGCAGAAACACAGTAACTAATGAAAAACTGTTTTTT